The 10 T cell receptor beta chains given below trace back to one sample, sequenced in a study of shared clonotypes between healthy human individuals (TCRdb year 2020). For the CD8 naive samples, CD45RO-negative cells were positively selected for CCR7, yielding a CD45RA+CCR7+ population from which TemRA cells were excluded. The library was obtained by the immunoSEQ multiplex PCR assay. TCRdb provides this immuneACCESS table in a form limited to in-frame rearrangements. Some clones are lacking; in checked studies, under half of them reflect an unresolved V gene, and why the rest are absent is not known. The sample table shows millions of clones, and around 93% are seen once. The ten biggest clones cover approximately 1.7% of the sample. Sequenced material: naive CD8+ T cells from PBMCs. The sample's cell subset or site label is to be understood as: CD45RA+CCR7+. The receptors derive from a man between 18 and 35 years old in good health. Some clones in this sample may be carry-over from other donors' samples.

This sequence joins TRBV4-2 and TRBJ2-7; the D gene is possibly TRBD1 (6 bases). This CDR3 has 14 residues. Germline V lookup: CDR1 LGHNA, CDR2 YNFKEQ. V dropped 1 base and J dropped 3 bases, with 10 bases sitting between them. The CDR3 loop is CASSQGQELYEQYF. CDR3 sequence (DNA): TGTGCCAGCAGCCAAGGACAGGAACTCTACGAGCAGTACTTC.

V usage is TRBV5-4 and J usage is TRBJ2-7; TRBD1 is a possible D gene (5 bases). Deletions cut 2 bases from V and 6 bases from J, with 12 bases between. This CDR3 spans 13 amino acids. CDR1 is SGHNT, CDR2 YYREEE, per germline (reference sequence). The CDR3 nucleotides read TGTGCCAGCAGCTTCCTGCAGGGCTCCGAGCAGTACTTC. As protein: CASSFLQGSEQYF. Full variable domain (rest looked up from reference TRBV5-4 and TRBJ2-7): ETGVTQSPTHLIKTRGQQVTLRCSSQSGHNTVSWYQQALGQGPQFIFQYYREEENGRGNFPPRFSGLQFPNYSSELNVNALELDDSALYLCASSFLQGSEQYFGPGTRLTVT.

V gene TRBV29-1 combines with J gene TRBJ2-2; D gene unclear. V was shortened by 3 bases and J by 0 bases, with 11 bases between the two germline ends. This CDR3 has 15 residues. Germline V gene data show CDR1 as SQVTM and CDR2 as ANQGSEA. CDR3 nucleotides: TGCAGCGTTGATCTTGGCGGAACGAACACCGGGGAGCTGTTTTTT. Translated: CSVDLGGTNTGELFF.

This chain joins TRBV27 and TRBJ2-2; unclear D gene. The germline CDR1 and CDR2 sequences are MNHEY and SMNVEV (reference sequence). Trimming stripped 1 base from V and 6 bases from J, with 6 bases between. The CDR3 totals 13 residues. The CDR3: CASSLLAAGELFF. For the CDR3, the DNA is TGTGCCAGCAGTTTATTAGCTGCCGGGGAGCTGTTTTTT.

V usage is TRBV4-1 and J usage is TRBJ1-1; TRBD1 aligns across 7 bases. The CDR3 is 16 residues long. The junction had 8 bases not matched to a gene; V was cut back by 3 bases and J by 1 base. CDR1 is MGHRA, CDR2 YSYEKL, per germline. CDR3 DNA sequence: TGCGCCAGCAGCCATTCACCGACAGGGCAGAACACTGAAGCTTTCTTT. This sequence encodes CASSHSPTGQNTEAFF.

V is TRBV23-1 and J is TRBJ2-2; D unclear. TRBV23-1 is an ORF; its function is uncertain. The germline V and J ends were trimmed by 3 bases and 1 base, with 9 bases remaining between them. The CDR3 has 15 residues. The CDR3 loop reads CASSQGRRNTGELFF. The CDR3 DNA is TGCGCCAGCAGTCAGGGCAGGCGGAACACCGGGGAGCTGTTTTTT.

The chain combines TRBV27 with TRBJ1-5; the D is unclear. The V and J ends lost 6 bases and 4 bases respectively, with 13 bases between them. The CDR3 runs 14 residues. Germline CDR1 MNHEY, CDR2 SMNVEV (reference sequence). Here the CDR3 reads CASSPFRSNQPQHF. DNA for the CDR3: TGTGCCAGCAGCCCATTTCGCAGTAATCAGCCCCAGCATTTT.

This sequence joins TRBV15 and TRBJ2-7; the match to TRBD2 covers 10 bases. The CDR3 consists of 13 residues. V dropped 6 bases and J dropped 6; count of bases not matched to a gene: 5. Germline V gives CDR1 LNHNV, CDR2 YYDKDF (reference sequence). CDR3 residues: CATRLAGVVEQYF. The CDR3 nucleotides are TGTGCCACCAGGCTAGCGGGAGTGGTCGAGCAGTACTTC.

The CDR3 is CASSQERDRGLANYGYTF. For the CDR3, the DNA is TGCGCCAGCAGCCAAGAAAGGGACAGGGGATTAGCTAACTATGGCTACACCTTC. The chain uses TRBV4-3 and TRBJ1-2, with 10 nucleotides matching TRBD1. J lost 0 bases, V lost 0 bases, and 7 bases had no gene match. The CDR3 is 18 residues long. CDR1 and CDR2 (germline): LGHNA, YSLEER.

V is TRBV5-6 and J is TRBJ1-2; D uncertain. The V end was cut by 3 bases, the J end by 1 base, with 13 bases between. CDR1 and CDR2 (germline): SGHDT, YYEEEE. The CDR3 has 15 amino acids. The DNA for the CDR3 is TGTGCCAGCAGCTCGGACCCACAAGTTAACTATGGCTACACCTTC. Protein sequence: CASSSDPQVNYGYTF.